This TCR beta chain was identified in a study of blood T cell repertoires in COVID-19. The wider study: Italy, Spain and the United States were the sources of the convalescent and acute COVID-19 samples.

Study processing details: For nucleated cells, counts were estimated from reference gene primer amplification. Using immunoSEQ multiplex PCR, the repertoire was profiled, and TCRdb retains in-frame clones only, with some absent. The D gene and trimming were derived from the DNA, and the V and J assignments and clone size from that table. Of around 250,000 clones listed, less than 85% are singletons. From germline, CDR1 is SGHTA and CDR2 FQGNSA. V shed 5 bases and J 6 bases; nucleotides not matched to a gene: 2. The CDR3 extends over 14 amino acids. This clone has only one observation. The sample was peripheral blood. This TCR came from a woman aged 18 to 35 with acute or convalescent COVID-19. This rearrangement joins TRBV7-2 to TRBJ2-1; 12 nucleotides line up with TRBD2. This chain's CDR3 is CASSPTSGSNEQFF. The DNA of the CDR3 is TGTGCCAGCAGCCCGACTAGCGGGAGCAATGAGCAGTTCTTC.